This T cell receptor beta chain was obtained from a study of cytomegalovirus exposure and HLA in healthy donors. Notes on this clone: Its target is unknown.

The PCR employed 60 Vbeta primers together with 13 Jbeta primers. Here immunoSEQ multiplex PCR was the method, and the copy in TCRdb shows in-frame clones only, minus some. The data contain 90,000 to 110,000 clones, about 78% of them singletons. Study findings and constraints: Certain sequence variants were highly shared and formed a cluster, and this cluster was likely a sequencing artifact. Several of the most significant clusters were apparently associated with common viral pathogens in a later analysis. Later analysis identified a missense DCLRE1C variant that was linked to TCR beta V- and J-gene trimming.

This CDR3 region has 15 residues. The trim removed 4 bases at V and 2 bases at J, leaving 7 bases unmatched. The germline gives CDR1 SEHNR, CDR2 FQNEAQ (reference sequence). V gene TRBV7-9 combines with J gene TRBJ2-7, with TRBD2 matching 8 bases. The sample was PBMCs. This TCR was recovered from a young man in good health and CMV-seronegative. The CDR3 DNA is TGTGCCAGCAGCTCCCCTCCAGCGGGGGCCTACGAGCAGTACTTC. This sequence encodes CASSSPPAGAYEQYF.